The 20 T cell receptor beta chains reported below all come from one sample, sequenced in a study of molecular identifiers for immune sequencing clone quantification. TCRdb re-called the PCR reads through MiXCR, storing one row per CDR3 protein. The sample has approximately 54,000 distinct CDR3 sequences; 25% are singletons. The sequencing input was naive CD8+ T cells from blood, with Jurkat cell RNA spiked in. Sample subset: FACS-sorted CD8+CD4-CCR7+CD45RA+ naive T cells. Receptors were obtained from a human donor in good health. Some libraries in this study had Jurkat cell RNA spiked in.

This clonotype was seen ten or more times. J is TRBJ1-5 and V is TRBV6-2 or TRBV6-3; tentative D call: TRBD1 (5 bases). The germline gives CDR1 MNHEY, CDR2 SVGEGT. CDR3 length: 14 amino acids. The V gene lost 6 bases and the J gene lost 1 base, with 10 bases spanning the gap. In nucleotides, the CDR3 is TGTGCCAGCAGGGCGGCAGGGAGCAATCAGCCCCAGCATTTT. Amino acids: CASRAAGSNQPQHF.

Many counts were recorded for this clonotype. CDR3 sequence reads: CASSPGSGPYEQYF. The CDR3 region has the DNA TGTGCCAGCAGCCCCGGTTCAGGGCCCTACGAGCAGTACTTC. The V and J genes are TRBV5-6 and TRBJ2-7; TRBD1 is a possible D gene (5 bases). The CDR3 has 14 amino acids. The germline CDR1 and CDR2 sequences are SGHDT and YYEEEE. V lost 4 bases and J lost 2, with 13 bases in between.

About this clonotype: Since a much larger clone is just one base distant, this may be a read error. The chain couples TRBV7-6 to TRBJ1-1; weak D call: TRBD1 (6 bases). Germline loops: CDR1 SGHVS, CDR2 FNYEAQ. The CDR3 is 14 residues long. CDR3 residues: CASSQQGTLTKAFF. The CDR3 nucleotides read TGTGCCAGCAGCCAACAGGGAACGCTCACTAAAGCTTTCTTT. Variable domain in full (rest from reference TRBV7-6 and TRBJ1-1): GAGVSQSPRYKVTKRGQDVALRCDPISGHVSLYWYRQALGQGPEFLTYFNYEAQQDKSGLPNDRFSAERPEGSISTLTIQRTEQRDSAMYRCASSQQGTLTKAFFGQGTRLTVV.

This clonotype occurred many times. The V gene is TRBV29-1, the J gene TRBJ2-7; TRBD1 matches 7 bases. The CDR3 consists of 11 residues. V lost 8 bases, J lost 3 bases, and 4 bases stayed unmatched. CDR1 is SQVTM and CDR2 is ANQGSEA in the germline V gene. The CDR3 DNA sequence: TGCAGCCATGGGACAGACTACGAGCAGTACTTC. It specifies CSHGTDYEQYF.

About this clonotype itself: One end of the junction fails to match germline, which may point to a read error. V is TRBV7-3 and J is TRBJ2-2; D is ambiguous. Germline CDR1 reads SGHTA; CDR2 reads FQGTGA. The CDR3 is 13 amino acids. CDR3 residues: CAGSIMNTGELFF. In DNA, the CDR3 is TGTGCCGGCAGCATTATGAACACCGGGGAGCTGTTTTTT.

This clonotype was seen many times. This rearrangement joins TRBV7-9 to TRBJ2-4; D not certain. The germline gives CDR1 SEHNR, CDR2 FQNEAQ (reference sequence). V gave up 7 bases and J gave up 4 bases, with 8 bases separating them. The CDR3 loop spans 12 amino acids. The CDR3: CASTDWKNIQYF. As DNA, the CDR3 is TGTGCCAGCACAGATTGGAAAAACATTCAGTACTTC.

This clonotype was seen a single time. No conserved phenylalanine or tryptophan is present at the end of the CDR3, so a read error is the likely explanation. The chain uses TRBV4-1 and TRBJ2-7; TRBD2 matches at 8 bases. V was pared by 0 bases and J by 3 bases, with 7 bases of the junction left unmatched. Germline V gene data show CDR1 as MGHRA and CDR2 as YSYEKL. This CDR3 is built from 16 residues. The CDR3 DNA is TGCGCCAGCAGCCAAGATGCAACGGGGGGGCGCTACGAGCAGTACTCC. Translated, it gives CASSQDATGGRYEQYS.

This clonotype was seen a handful of times. Sequence at one end of the junction differs from germline and may be a read error. The chain couples TRBV5-3 to TRBJ1-5, with 9 bases fitting TRBD1. TRBV5-3 is an open reading frame, and its role is uncertain. This CDR3 is built from 15 residues. CDR3 sequence: CASRMDRGGNQPRHF. The CDR3 DNA follows: TGTGCCAGCAGAATGGACAGGGGTGGGAATCAGCCCCGGCATTTT.

The chain carries TRBV9 and TRBJ1-2; 8 nucleotides match TRBD1. Trimming took 2 bases from V and 3 from J; bases not matched to a gene: 3. The CDR3 has 14 amino acids. CDR1 and CDR2 (germline): SGDLS, YYNGEE. The DNA of the CDR3 is TGTGCCAGCAGCGTGGGACAGGCGGACTATGGCTACACCTTC. Translation gives CASSVGQADYGYTF.

This clonotype has just a few counts. The gene calls are TRBV20-1 and TRBJ2-1; TRBD2 matches at 16 bases. The V gene end was trimmed by 6 bases and the J gene end by 5 bases; junction bases not matched to a gene: 7. CDR1 and CDR2 from the germline V gene are DFQATT and SNEGSKA (reference sequence). This CDR3 region has 16 residues. CDR3 loop: CSATGTSGRANNEQFF. CDR3 DNA sequence: TGCAGTGCCACTGGGACTAGCGGGAGGGCCAACAATGAGCAGTTCTTC.

This clonotype was observed many times. The chain recombines TRBV29-1 with TRBJ2-1; D is possibly TRBD1 (6 bases). Trimming pared 0 bases from V and 2 bases from J, leaving 23 bases between. Per germline, CDR1 SQVTM and CDR2 ANQGSEA. The CDR3 is 19 amino acids. The CDR3 spells CSVEDPLNTQGPTYNEQFF. The CDR3 DNA sequence: TGCAGCGTTGAAGATCCCCTCAACACACAGGGACCAACCTACAATGAGCAGTTCTTC.

The genes are TRBV19 and TRBJ2-1; D is ambiguous. The CDR3 totals 13 residues. CDR1 is LNHDA, CDR2 SQIVND, per germline (reference sequence). V dropped 3 bases and J dropped 7 bases, with 10 bases sitting between them. Here the CDR3 DNA reads TGTGCCAGTAGTATGTCCTTCCGAAATGAGCAGTTCTTC. As protein: CASSMSFRNEQFF.

Of note for this clonotype: A read error may explain this, as a much larger clone is one base away. This chain connects TRBV19 to TRBJ2-3; D is undetermined. The V gene's germline CDR1 is LNHDA and CDR2 SQIVND (reference sequence). The CDR3 length is 13 residues. V was clipped by 5 bases and J by 2 bases, with 8 bases between them. The CDR3 protein is CASSEPDTDTQYF. For the CDR3, the DNA is TGTGCCAGTAGTGAACCAGACACAGATACGCAGTATTTT.

This clonotype was detected a few times. V is TRBV28 and J is TRBJ1-1; 11 bases map to TRBD1. With 4 bases clipped from V and 6 bases from J, the junction kept 4 bases outside the gene matches. The CDR3 is 14 amino acids. Germline CDR1 MDHEN, CDR2 SYDVKM. The CDR3 nucleotides are TGTGCCAGCAGTTCGGACAGGGGGCGTTCTGAAGCTTTCTTT. This encodes CASSSDRGRSEAFF. The entire variable domain, with the rest obtained from reference TRBV28 and TRBJ1-1, is as follows: DVKVTQSSRYLVKRTGEKVFLECVQDMDHENMFWYRQDPGLGLRLIYFSYDVKMKEKGDIPEGYSVSREKKERFSLILESASTNQTSMYLCASSSDRGRSEAFFGQGTRLTVV.

This clonotype was found many times. The chain combines TRBV27 with TRBJ2-3; 8 bases line up with TRBD2. The CDR3 runs 14 residues. V was clipped by 5 bases and J by 5 bases; unmatched bases: 6. Per germline, CDR1 MNHEY and CDR2 SMNVEV (reference sequence). The CDR3 DNA sequence: TGTGCCAGCAGTCCTCACCTAGCGGGAGATACGCAGTATTTT. Its translation: CASSPHLAGDTQYF.

To note about this clonotype: One end of the junction is discordant with germline, which a read error may explain. The V gene is TRBV7-9, the J gene TRBJ1-1; D is uncertain. The germline V gene encodes CDR1 SEHNR and CDR2 FQNEAQ (reference sequence). This CDR3 spans 10 amino acids. In DNA, the CDR3 is TGTGCCAGCAGCTTAGCTGAAGCTGTCTTT. Translating it yields CASSLAEAVF.

This clonotype was recorded at least ten times. This chain links TRBV19 with TRBJ1-5, with D perhaps matching TRBD1 (6 bases). CDR1 is LNHDA and CDR2 is SQIVND in the germline V gene (reference sequence). The CDR3 spans 16 residues. Trimming took off 3 bases at V and 7 bases at J, with 19 bases between the two ends. The CDR3 nucleotides are TGTGCCAGTAGTATTTCTAGCAGGGGTTTTGGACAGCCCCAGCATTTT. Translating gives CASSISSRGFGQPQHF.

On this clonotype itself: Because the CDR3 is missing its conserved closing phenylalanine or tryptophan, this is likely a read error. It is unclear where the CDR3 begins or ends on the DNA, so no DNA is shown, and the CDR3 is as TCRdb lists it. The V call is TRBV19, the J call TRBJ1-5. CDR1 is LNHDA and CDR2 is SQIVND in the germline V gene (reference sequence). The CDR3 extends over 14 residues, inclusive of both ends. CDR3 protein: CASKEGDGKQRQQV.

The table lists this clonotype with a few counts. V is TRBV4-3 and J is TRBJ2-7; maybe TRBD2 (5 bases). CDR3 length: 17 amino acids. Per germline, CDR1 LGHNA and CDR2 YSLEER. V lost 0 bases, J lost 0 bases, and 15 bases lay in between. The CDR3 bases are TGCGCCAGCAGCCAAGATGTTGGAGGCCTACCCTCCTACGAGCAGTACTTC. Translated: CASSQDVGGLPSYEQYF.

This clonotype was observed many times. The chain combines TRBV5-4 with TRBJ2-3; D remains unclear. V lost 1 base, J lost 6 bases, and 15 bases lay in between. Germline V gene lookup returns CDR1 SGHNT and CDR2 YYREEE (reference sequence). The CDR3 covers 15 residues. In nucleotides, the CDR3 is TGTGCCAGCAGCTTGTTTTCCCTCCCCGAGGATACGCAGTATTTT. Translating it yields CASSLFSLPEDTQYF.